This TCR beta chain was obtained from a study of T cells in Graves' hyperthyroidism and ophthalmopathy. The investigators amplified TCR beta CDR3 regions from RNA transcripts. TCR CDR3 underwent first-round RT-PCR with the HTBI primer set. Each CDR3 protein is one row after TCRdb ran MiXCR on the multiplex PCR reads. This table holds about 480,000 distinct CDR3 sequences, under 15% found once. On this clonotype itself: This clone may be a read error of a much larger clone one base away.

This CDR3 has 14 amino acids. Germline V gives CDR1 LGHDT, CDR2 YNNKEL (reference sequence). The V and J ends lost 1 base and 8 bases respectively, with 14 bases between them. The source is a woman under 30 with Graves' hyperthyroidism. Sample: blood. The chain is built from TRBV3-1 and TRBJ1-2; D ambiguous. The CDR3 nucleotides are TGTGCCAGCAGCCAAGGCGCCAGCCTTTCGGGCTACACCTTC. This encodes CASSQGASLSGYTF.